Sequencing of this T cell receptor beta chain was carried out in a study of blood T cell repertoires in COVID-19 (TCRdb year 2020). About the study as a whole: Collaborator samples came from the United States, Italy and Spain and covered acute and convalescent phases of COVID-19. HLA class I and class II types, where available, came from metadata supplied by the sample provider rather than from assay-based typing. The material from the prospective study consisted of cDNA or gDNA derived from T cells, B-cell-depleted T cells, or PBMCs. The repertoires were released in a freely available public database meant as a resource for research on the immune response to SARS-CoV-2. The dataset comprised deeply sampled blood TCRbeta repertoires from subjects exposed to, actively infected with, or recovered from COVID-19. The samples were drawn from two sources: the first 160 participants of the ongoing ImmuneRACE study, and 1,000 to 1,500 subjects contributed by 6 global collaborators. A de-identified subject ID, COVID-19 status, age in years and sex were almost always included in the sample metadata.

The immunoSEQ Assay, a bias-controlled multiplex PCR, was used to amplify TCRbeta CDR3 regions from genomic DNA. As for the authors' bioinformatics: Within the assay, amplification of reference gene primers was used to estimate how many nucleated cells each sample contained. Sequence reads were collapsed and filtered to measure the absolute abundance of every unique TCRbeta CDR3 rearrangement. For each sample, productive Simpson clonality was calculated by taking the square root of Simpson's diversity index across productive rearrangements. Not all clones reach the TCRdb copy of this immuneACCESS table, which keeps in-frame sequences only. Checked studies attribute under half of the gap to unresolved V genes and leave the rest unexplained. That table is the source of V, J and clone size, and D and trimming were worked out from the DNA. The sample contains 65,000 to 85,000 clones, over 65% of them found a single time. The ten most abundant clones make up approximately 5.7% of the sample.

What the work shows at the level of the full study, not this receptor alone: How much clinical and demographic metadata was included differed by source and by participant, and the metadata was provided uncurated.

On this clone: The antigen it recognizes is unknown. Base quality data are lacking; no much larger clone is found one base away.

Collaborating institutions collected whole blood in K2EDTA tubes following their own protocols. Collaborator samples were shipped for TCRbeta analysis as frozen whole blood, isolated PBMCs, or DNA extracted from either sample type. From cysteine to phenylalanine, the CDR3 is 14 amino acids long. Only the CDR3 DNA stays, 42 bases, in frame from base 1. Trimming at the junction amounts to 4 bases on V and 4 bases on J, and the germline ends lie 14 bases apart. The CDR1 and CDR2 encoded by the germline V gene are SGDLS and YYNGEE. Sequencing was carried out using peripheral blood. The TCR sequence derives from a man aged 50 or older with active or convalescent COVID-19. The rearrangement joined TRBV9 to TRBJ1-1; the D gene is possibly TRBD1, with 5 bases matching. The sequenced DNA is TGTGCCAGCAGCCCCGAGACAGTCGGCACTGAAGCTTTCTTT. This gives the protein CASSPETVGTEAFF.